The 8 T cell receptor beta chains below come from one sample, sequenced in a study of technical replicates of blood from several donors. Clones were read by immunoSEQ multiplex PCR, and TCRdb kept only the in-frame ones, dropping some. This table has approximately 81,000 clones, approximately 75% appearing once. The sequenced sample was PBMCs. The receptors come from a human donor in good health. Some clones in this sample may be carry-over from other donors' samples.

V usage is TRBV4-2 and J usage is TRBJ2-1, with 14 bases fitting TRBD2. Losses at the gene ends were 3 bases for V and 5 bases for J; bases not matched to a gene: 3. The CDR3 loop spans 16 amino acids. Germline loops: CDR1 LGHNA, CDR2 YNFKEQ. CDR3 sequence (DNA): TGTGCCAGCAGCCAGACTAGCGGGAGGGGCCACAATGAGCAGTTCTTC. This encodes CASSQTSGRGHNEQFF.

This clone was detected ten times or more. The chain employs TRBV5-6 and TRBJ1-2; no definite D call. V shed 1 base and J shed 6 bases, with 7 bases lying between them. The length of the CDR3 is 12 residues. CDR1 and CDR2 (germline): SGHDT, YYEEEE. The chain's CDR3 is CASSLFRHGYTF. The DNA of the CDR3 is TGTGCCAGCAGCTTGTTCAGGCATGGCTACACCTTC.

V usage is TRBV25-1 and J usage is TRBJ1-2; TRBD1 matches at 8 bases. The CDR3 spans 12 residues. Per the germline V gene, CDR1 is MGHDK and CDR2 is SYGVNS. V shed 8 bases, J shed 8 bases, and the junction held 7 bases outside the gene matches. In DNA form, the CDR3 reads TGTGCCAGCGCGACAGGGACAGGCGGCTACACCTTC. Amino acid sequence: CASATGTGGYTF.

This clone was seen only a few times. This sequence joins TRBV7-8 and TRBJ1-2, with TRBD1 matching over 9 bases. Germline V gives CDR1 SGHVS, CDR2 FQNEAQ. With V trimmed by 1 base and J by 4 bases, 13 bases remained unmatched. This CDR3 spans 18 amino acids. The CDR3 bases are TGTGCCAGCAGCTTAGTGATTATCGGACAGGGGTCCCCCTATGGCTACACCTTC. Protein: CASSLVIIGQGSPYGYTF.

The chain has TRBV4-3 and TRBJ2-1, with D hard to call. V was trimmed by 1 base and J by 6 bases, leaving 7 bases between them. The length of the CDR3 is 13 residues. Germline lookup yields CDR1 LGHNA and CDR2 YSLEER. CDR3 amino acids: CASSQGPGNEQFF. The CDR3 DNA is TGCGCCAGCAGCCAAGGCCCGGGCAATGAGCAGTTCTTC.

The genes are TRBV10-3 and TRBJ1-3; weak D call: TRBD1 (6 bases). CDR3 length equals 14 residues. V shed 11 bases and J shed 0 bases, with 14 bases lying between them. Per germline, CDR1 ENHRY and CDR2 SYGVKD. Here the CDR3 DNA reads TGTGCCGCCCTGGACAGAAGCTCTGGAAACACCATATATTTT. Protein: CAALDRSSGNTIYF.

This chain connects TRBV15 to TRBJ1-4; D gene uncertain. V gave up 0 bases and J gave up 7 bases, with 12 bases separating them. From germline, CDR1 is LNHNV and CDR2 YYDKDF (reference sequence). The CDR3 covers 15 residues. The CDR3 protein is CATSRDRGWTEKLFF. Here the CDR3 DNA reads TGTGCCACCAGCAGAGATCGAGGGTGGACTGAAAAACTGTTTTTT.

The genes are TRBV5-1 and TRBJ2-7; 12 bases map to TRBD2. The V segment lost 7 bases and the J segment 6 bases; nucleotides outside the gene matches: 8. The CDR3 consists of 14 residues. Germline assignment: CDR1 SGHRS and CDR2 YFSETQ. The CDR3: CASQTSGSQSEQYF. CDR3 nucleotide sequence: TGCGCCAGCCAGACTAGCGGGAGTCAGAGCGAGCAGTACTTC.